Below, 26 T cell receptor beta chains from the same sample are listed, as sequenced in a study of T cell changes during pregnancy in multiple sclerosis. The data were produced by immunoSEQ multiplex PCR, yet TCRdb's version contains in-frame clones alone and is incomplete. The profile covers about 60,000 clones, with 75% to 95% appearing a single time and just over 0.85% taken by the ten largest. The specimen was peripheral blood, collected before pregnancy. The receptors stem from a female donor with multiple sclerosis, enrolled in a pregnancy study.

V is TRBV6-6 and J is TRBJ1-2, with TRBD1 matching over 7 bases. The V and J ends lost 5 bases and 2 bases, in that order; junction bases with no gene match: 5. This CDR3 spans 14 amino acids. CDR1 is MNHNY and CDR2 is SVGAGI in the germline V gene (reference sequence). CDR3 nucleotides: TGTGCCAGCAGTCGAGGGGGCGGAAACTATGGCTACACCTTC. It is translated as CASSRGGGNYGYTF.

CDR3 DNA: TGTGCCAGCTCAGTTTCGGGGGGCGGCTCCGGCTACACCTTC. This translates into CASSVSGGGSGYTF. The chain employs TRBV18 and TRBJ1-2, with a tentative D call TRBD1 (6 bases). Trimming took 5 bases from V and 8 from J, leaving 18 bases between them. The CDR3 is 14 residues long. Germline V gene sequence: CDR1 KGHSH, CDR2 LQKENI.

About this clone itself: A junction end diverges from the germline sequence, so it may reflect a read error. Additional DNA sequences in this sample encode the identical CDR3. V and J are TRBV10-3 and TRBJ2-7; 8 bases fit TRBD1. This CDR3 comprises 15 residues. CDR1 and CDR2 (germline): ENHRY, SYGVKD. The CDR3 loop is CAITLGQGEAYEQYF. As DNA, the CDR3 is TGTGCCATCACCCTAGGACAGGGCGAGGCCTATGAGCAGTACTTC.

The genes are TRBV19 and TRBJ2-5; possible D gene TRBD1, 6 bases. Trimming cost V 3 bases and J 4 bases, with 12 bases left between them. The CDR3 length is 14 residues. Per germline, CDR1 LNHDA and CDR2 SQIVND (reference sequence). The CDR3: CASSIRTVGETQYF. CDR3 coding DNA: TGTGCCAGTAGTATTAGGACAGTGGGAGAGACCCAGTACTTC.

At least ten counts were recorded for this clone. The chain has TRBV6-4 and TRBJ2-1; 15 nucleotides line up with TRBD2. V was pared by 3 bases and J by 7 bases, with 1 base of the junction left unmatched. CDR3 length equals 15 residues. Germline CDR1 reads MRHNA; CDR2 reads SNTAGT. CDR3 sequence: CASSEGLAGGNEQFF. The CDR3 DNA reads TGTGCCAGCAGTGAGGGACTAGCGGGGGGAAATGAGCAGTTCTTC.

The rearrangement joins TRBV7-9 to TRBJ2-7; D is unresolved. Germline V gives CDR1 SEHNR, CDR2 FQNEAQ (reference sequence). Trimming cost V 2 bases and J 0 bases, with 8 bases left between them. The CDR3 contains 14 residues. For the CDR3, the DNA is TGTGCCAGCAGCTTAAGGCAGCGCTCCTACGAGCAGTACTTC. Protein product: CASSLRQRSYEQYF.

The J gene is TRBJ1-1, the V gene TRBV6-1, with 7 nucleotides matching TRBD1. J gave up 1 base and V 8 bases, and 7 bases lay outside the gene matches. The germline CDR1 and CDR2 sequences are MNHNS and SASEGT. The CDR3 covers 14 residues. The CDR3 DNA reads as TGTGCCAGCTGGGACAGACCTTCGAACACTGAAGCTTTCTTT. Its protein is CASWDRPSNTEAFF.

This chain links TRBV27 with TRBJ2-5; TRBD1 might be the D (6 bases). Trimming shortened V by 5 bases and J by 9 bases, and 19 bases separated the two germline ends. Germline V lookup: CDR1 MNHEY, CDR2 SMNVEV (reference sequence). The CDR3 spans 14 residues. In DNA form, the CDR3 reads TGTGCCAGCAGTCCCTGGGACAATAACGGGGCCCAGTACTTC. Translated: CASSPWDNNGAQYF.

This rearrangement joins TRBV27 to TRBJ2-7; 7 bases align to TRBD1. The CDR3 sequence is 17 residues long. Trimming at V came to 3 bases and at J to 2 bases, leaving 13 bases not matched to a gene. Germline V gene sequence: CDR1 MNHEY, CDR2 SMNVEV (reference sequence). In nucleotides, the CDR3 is TGTGCCAGCAGTTTCCGAATCCGGGACAGCGTCCCCTACGAGCAGTACTTC. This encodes CASSFRIRDSVPYEQYF.

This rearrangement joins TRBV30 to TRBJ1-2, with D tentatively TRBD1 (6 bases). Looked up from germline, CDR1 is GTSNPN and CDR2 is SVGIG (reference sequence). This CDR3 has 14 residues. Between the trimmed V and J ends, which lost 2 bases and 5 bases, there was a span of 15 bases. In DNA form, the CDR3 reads TGTGCCTGGAGTTCCAAAAGACAGGCGTATGGCTACACCTTC. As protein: CAWSSKRQAYGYTF.

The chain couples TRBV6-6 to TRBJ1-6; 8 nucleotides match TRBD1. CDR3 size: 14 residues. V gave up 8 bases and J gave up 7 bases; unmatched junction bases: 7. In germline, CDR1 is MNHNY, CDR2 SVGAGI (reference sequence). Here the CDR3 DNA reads TGTGCCAGCGAAACTACAGGGGGGAATTCACCCCTCCACTTT. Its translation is CASETTGGNSPLHF.

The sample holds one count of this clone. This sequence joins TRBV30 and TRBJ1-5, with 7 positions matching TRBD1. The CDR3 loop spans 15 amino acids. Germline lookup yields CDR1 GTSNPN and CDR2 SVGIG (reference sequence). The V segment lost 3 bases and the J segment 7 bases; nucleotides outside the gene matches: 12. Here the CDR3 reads CAWRIAQGRFQPQHF. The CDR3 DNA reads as TGTGCCTGGAGAATAGCACAGGGGCGCTTCCAGCCCCAGCATTTT.

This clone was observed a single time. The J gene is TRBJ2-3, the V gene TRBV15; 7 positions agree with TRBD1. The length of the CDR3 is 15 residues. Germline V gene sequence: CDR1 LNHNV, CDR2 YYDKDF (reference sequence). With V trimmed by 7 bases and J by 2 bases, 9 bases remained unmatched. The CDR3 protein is CATTPGGGITDTQYF. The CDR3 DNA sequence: TGTGCCACCACTCCAGGGGGTGGAATCACAGATACGCAGTATTTT.

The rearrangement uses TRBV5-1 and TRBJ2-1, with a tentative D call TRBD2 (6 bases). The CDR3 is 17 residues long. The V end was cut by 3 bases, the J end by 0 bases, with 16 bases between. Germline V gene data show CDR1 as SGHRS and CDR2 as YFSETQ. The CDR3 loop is CASSWGTPRYSYNEQFF. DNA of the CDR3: TGCGCCAGCAGCTGGGGGACTCCCCGATACTCCTACAATGAGCAGTTCTTC.

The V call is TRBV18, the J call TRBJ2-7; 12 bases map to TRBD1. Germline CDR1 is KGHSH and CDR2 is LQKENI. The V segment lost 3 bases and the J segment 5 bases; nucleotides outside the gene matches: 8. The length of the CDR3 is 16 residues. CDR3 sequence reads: CASSPMPGQGANEQYF. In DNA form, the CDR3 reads TGTGCCAGCTCACCCATGCCGGGACAGGGGGCCAACGAGCAGTACTTC.

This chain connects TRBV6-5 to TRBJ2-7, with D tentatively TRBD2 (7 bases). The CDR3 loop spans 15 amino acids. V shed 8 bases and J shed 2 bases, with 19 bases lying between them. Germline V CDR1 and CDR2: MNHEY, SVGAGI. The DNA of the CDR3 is TGTGCCAGCCGATGGATAGGGGGGGATCCCTACGAGCAGTACTTC. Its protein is CASRWIGGDPYEQYF.

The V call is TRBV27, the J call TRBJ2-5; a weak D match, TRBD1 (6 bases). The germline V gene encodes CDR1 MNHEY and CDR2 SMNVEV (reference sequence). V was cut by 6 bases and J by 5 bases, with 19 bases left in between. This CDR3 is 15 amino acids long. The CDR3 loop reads CASRISGGHGETQYF. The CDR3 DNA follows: TGTGCCAGCAGGATTAGTGGGGGACACGGGGAGACCCAGTACTTC.

The CDR3 region is CASSLDRDKGFRAEAFF. The CDR3 DNA reads as TGTGCCAGCAGCTTAGACAGGGATAAGGGGTTTAGGGCTGAAGCTTTCTTT. The chain has TRBV7-8 and TRBJ1-1; D perhaps matches TRBD1 (6 bases). The CDR3 runs to 17 residues. The germline gives CDR1 SGHVS, CDR2 FQNEAQ. Between the trimmed V and J ends, which lost 1 base and 6 bases, there was a span of 21 bases.

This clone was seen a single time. The CDR3 region has the DNA TGTGCCAGCAGCTGGGCAGGGGACACTGAAGCTTTCTTT. Translating gives CASSWAGDTEAFF. V gene TRBV11-2 combines with J gene TRBJ1-1, with D perhaps matching TRBD1 (6 bases). The CDR3 totals 13 residues. Germline V CDR1 and CDR2: SGHAT, FQNNGV. The V end lost 4 bases, the J end lost 3 bases, and 9 bases lay between the germline ends. Full variable domain (rest looked up from reference TRBV11-2 and TRBJ1-1): EAGVAQSPRYKIIEKRQSVAFWCNPISGHATLYWYQQILGQGPKLLIQFQNNGVVDDSQLPKDRFSAERLKGVDSTLKIQPAKLEDSAVYLCASSWAGDTEAFFGQGTRLTVV.

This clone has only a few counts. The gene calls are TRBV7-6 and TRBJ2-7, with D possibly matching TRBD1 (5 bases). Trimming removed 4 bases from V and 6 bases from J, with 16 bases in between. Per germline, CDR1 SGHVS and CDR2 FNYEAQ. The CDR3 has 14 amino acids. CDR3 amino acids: CASSSGRGRGEQYF. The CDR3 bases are TGTGCCAGCAGCTCCGGCCGCGGAAGGGGCGAGCAGTACTTC.

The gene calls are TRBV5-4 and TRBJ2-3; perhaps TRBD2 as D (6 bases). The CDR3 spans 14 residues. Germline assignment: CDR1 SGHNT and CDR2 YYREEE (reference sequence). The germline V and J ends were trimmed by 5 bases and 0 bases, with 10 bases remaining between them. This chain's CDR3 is CASRRRVSTDTQYF. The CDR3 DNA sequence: TGTGCCAGCAGACGGAGGGTAAGCACAGATACGCAGTATTTT.

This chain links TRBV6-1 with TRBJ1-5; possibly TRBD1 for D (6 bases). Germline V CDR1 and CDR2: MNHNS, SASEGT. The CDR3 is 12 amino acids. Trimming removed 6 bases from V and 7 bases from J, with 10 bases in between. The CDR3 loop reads CASRPRGQPQHF. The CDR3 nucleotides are TGTGCCAGCAGACCAAGGGGGCAGCCCCAGCATTTT.

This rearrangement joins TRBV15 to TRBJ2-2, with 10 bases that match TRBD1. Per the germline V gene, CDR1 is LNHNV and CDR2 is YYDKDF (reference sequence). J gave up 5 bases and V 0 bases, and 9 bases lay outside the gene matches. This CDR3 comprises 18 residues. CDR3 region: CATSRDRGQGLATGELFF. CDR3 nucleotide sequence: TGTGCCACCAGCAGAGATCGGGGACAGGGGTTGGCGACCGGGGAGCTGTTTTTT.

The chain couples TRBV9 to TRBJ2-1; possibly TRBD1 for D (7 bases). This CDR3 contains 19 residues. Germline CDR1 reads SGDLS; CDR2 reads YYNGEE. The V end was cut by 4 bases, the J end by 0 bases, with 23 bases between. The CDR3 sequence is CASSSPSRGAVSSYNEQFF. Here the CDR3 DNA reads TGTGCCAGCAGCTCCCCCTCCAGGGGGGCCGTCAGCTCCTACAATGAGCAGTTCTTC.

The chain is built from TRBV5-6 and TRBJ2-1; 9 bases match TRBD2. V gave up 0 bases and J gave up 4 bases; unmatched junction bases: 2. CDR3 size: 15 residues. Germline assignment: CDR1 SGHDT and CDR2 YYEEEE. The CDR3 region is CASSLGLAVYNEQFF. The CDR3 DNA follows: TGTGCCAGCAGCTTGGGACTAGCGGTATACAATGAGCAGTTCTTC.

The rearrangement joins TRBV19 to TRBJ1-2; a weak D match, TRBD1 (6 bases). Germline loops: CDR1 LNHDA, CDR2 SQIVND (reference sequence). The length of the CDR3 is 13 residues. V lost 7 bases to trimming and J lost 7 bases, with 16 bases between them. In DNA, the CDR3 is TGTGCCAGTATGGGGGCAGGGCCGAGTGGCTACACCTTC. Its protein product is CASMGAGPSGYTF. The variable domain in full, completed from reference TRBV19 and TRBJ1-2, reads DGGITQSPKYLFRKEGQNVTLSCEQNLNHDAMYWYRQDPGQGLRLIYYSQIVNDFQKGDIAEGYSVSREKKESFPLTVTSAQKNPTAFYLCASMGAGPSGYTFGSGTRLTVV.